This TCR beta chain was observed in a study of PD-L1 blockade in urothelial cancer. Study as a whole: Analyses used blood from 3 weeks (second dose) and 6 weeks after treatment start.

In the case of this clone: The antigen is undetermined.

General observations from the study: Blood clones associated with the tumor expanded more at 3 weeks in durable-benefit patients.

Synthetic TCR analog templates were spiked into all PCRs individually. The table came from immunoSEQ multiplex PCR; TCRdb's copy has only in-frame clones and leaves some out. The sample consists of roughly 56,000 clones, about 86% of them appearing once. The germline V and J ends were trimmed by 5 bases and 8 bases, with 19 bases remaining between them. CDR3 length: 15 residues. Germline V gene lookup returns CDR1 MNHNS and CDR2 SASEGT. Time point: pretreatment peripheral blood. The sequencing here drew on PBMCs, taken around atezolizumab (anti-PD-L1) treatment. The J gene is TRBJ2-1, the V gene TRBV6-1; a weak D match, TRBD2 (5 bases). The TCR originated in a man aged 60 to 75 with urothelial cancer. The CDR3 DNA sequence: TGTGCCAGCAGTCCTACGAGGGCAGGACCCCATGAGCAGTTCTTC. The encoded protein is CASSPTRAGPHEQFF.